The rows below give T cell receptor beta chains drawn from one sample of a study of OX40 agonist ivuxolimab in advanced cancers. Sequencing used immunoSEQ multiplex PCR; TCRdb keeps in-frame clones, though not all of them. The sample comprises about 45,000 clones, roughly 93% of which are singletons, and around 20% rests with the top ten. The specimen comprised CD4+ or CD8+ T cells sorted from blood, sampled in a trial of the OX40 agonist ivuxolimab. These receptor sequences come from an adult with an advanced solid tumor such as melanoma, head and neck, liver or kidney cancer. CDR3s include the opening cysteine and the closing phenylalanine or tryptophan. The order of the fields is V gene, D gene, clone size, J gene, CDR3 protein, CDR3 DNA. A D gene is named only where the DNA matches it firmly. Rows give clone size only sometimes, using once, few, many, or a class for an expanded clone.

TRBV7-9	-	few	TRBJ1-6	CASSPTLTNSPLHF	TGTGCCAGCAGCCCGACCCTTACTAATTCACCCCTCCACTTT
TRBV2	-	-	TRBJ2-7	CASSDYSYEQYF	TGTGCCAGCAGTGATTACAGCTACGAGCAGTACTTC
TRBV5-1	-	-	TRBJ2-4	CASSPRGHDLAKNIQYF	TGCGCCAGCAGCCCCCGTGGGCATGATCTAGCCAAAAACATTCAGTACTTC
TRBV19	TRBD1	-	TRBJ2-7	CASSIGTGASYEQYF	TGTGCCAGTAGTATAGGGACAGGTGCCTCCTACGAGCAGTACTTC
TRBV9	-	-	TRBJ2-6	CASSGNMRGASNGANVLTF	TGTGCCAGCAGCGGCAATATGCGGGGAGCCAGTAATGGGGCCAACGTCCTGACTTTC
TRBV6-5	-	-	TRBJ1-5	CASSYGSQPQHF	TGTGCCAGCAGTTACGGTAGTCAGCCCCAGCATTTT
TRBV5-6	TRBD1	once	TRBJ1-1	CASGDSWNTEAFF	TGTGCCAGCGGGGACAGCTGGAACACTGAAGCTTTCTTT
TRBV6-5	-	-	TRBJ2-1	CASSYSVRNEQFF	TGTGCCAGCAGTTACTCCGTACGGAATGAGCAGTTCTTC
TRBV6-5	-	-	TRBJ2-1	CASSYSVGGSEQFF	TGTGCCAGCAGTTACTCAGTCGGAGGGAGTGAGCAGTTCTTC
TRBV28	TRBD1	-	TRBJ1-1	CASSFQQGSEAFF	TGTGCCAGCAGTTTTCAACAGGGGTCTGAAGCTTTCTTT
TRBV4-1	TRBD2	-	TRBJ2-7	CASRAASSGRNEQYF	TGCGCCAGCAGGGCAGCGTCTAGCGGGAGGAACGAGCAGTACTTC
TRBV29-1	TRBD1	-	TRBJ2-1	CSVETGEYSYNEQFF	TGCAGCGTTGAAACAGGGGAGTACTCCTACAATGAGCAGTTCTTC
TRBV4-1	-	-	TRBJ1-1	CASSQVGEMNTEAFF	TGCGCCAGCAGCCAAGTGGGTGAAATGAACACTGAAGCTTTCTTT
TRBV29-1	TRBD1	-	TRBJ1-1	CSVAGGGLTEAFF	TGCAGCGTTGCAGGGGGAGGACTCACTGAAGCTTTCTTT
TRBV28	TRBD2	-	TRBJ2-3	CASSSRPGSGTSGGERTDTQYF	TGTGCCAGCAGTTCCCGCCCAGGTTCGGGGACTAGCGGGGGGGAACGCACAGATACGCAGTATTTT
TRBV7-9	-	-	TRBJ2-3	CASSLDAGWTVDTQYF	TGTGCCAGCAGCTTAGACGCGGGCTGGACCGTCGATACGCAGTATTTT
TRBV6-5	-	-	TRBJ1-5	CASSYASRSNQPQHF	TGTGCCAGCAGTTACGCCAGCCGTAGCAATCAGCCCCAGCATTTT
TRBV11-2	-	-	TRBJ2-1	CASSYLSDEQFF	TGTGCCAGCAGTTACCTAAGCGATGAGCAGTTCTTC
TRBV6-5	-	-	TRBJ2-1	CASSYSRDAHEQFF	TGTGCCAGCAGTTACTCTCGGGACGCCCATGAGCAGTTCTTC
TRBV11-2	-	-	TRBJ2-7	CASSPPSDYEQYF	TGTGCCAGCAGCCCCCCGTCGGATTACGAGCAGTACTTC
TRBV27	-	-	TRBJ2-1	CASSDGGRAHEQFF	TGTGCCAGCAGTGATGGTGGCAGGGCCCATGAGCAGTTCTTC
TRBV28	-	-	TRBJ2-1	CASTLIRDNDEQFF	TGTGCCAGCACCCTCATCCGGGACAACGATGAGCAGTTCTTC
TRBV4-1	TRBD2	-	TRBJ2-1	CASSPPGLDSEQFF	TGCGCCAGCAGCCCCCCGGGACTAGATAGTGAGCAGTTCTTC
TRBV7-2	TRBD1	once	TRBJ1-1	CASSIGGPTEAFF	TGTGCCAGCAGCATAGGGGGCCCCACTGAAGCTTTCTTT
TRBV7-9	-	-	TRBJ2-1	CASSLDRGFGEQFF	TGTGCCAGCAGCTTAGACCGTGGGTTCGGTGAGCAGTTCTTC
TRBV25-1	TRBD2	-	TRBJ2-7	CASSPGLAGAYEQYF	TGTGCCAGCAGTCCGGGACTAGCGGGCGCCTACGAGCAGTACTTC
TRBV19	-	-	TRBJ2-3	CASSIVETSSTDTQYF	TGTGCCAGTAGTATAGTGGAGACTTCGAGCACAGATACGCAGTATTTT
TRBV7-8	-	-	TRBJ1-4	CASSLTRAREKLFF	TGTGCCAGCAGCTTAACCAGGGCTCGTGAAAAACTGTTTTTT
TRBV5-6	-	-	TRBJ2-5	CASSFQETQYF	TGTGCCAGCAGCTTCCAAGAGACCCAGTACTTC
TRBV27	-	-	TRBJ2-1	CASSLFGGNEQFF	TGTGCCAGCAGTTTATTTGGAGGGAATGAGCAGTTCTTC
TRBV6-5	TRBD2	-	TRBJ2-1	CASSSGLAGVAEQFF	TGTGCCAGCAGTTCCGGACTAGCGGGGGTAGCTGAGCAGTTCTTC
TRBV19	-	-	TRBJ2-1	CASSKGWNEQFF	TGTGCCAGTAGTAAGGGCTGGAATGAGCAGTTCTTC
TRBV28	-	-	TRBJ2-5	CASSPPGRAHQETQYF	TGTGCCAGCAGTCCCCCGGGGCGTGCACACCAAGAGACCCAGTACTTC
TRBV25-1	TRBD1	-	TRBJ1-1	CASRTGGVNTEAFF	TGTGCCAGTCGGACAGGGGGCGTGAACACTGAAGCTTTCTTT
TRBV23-1	-	-	TRBJ1-2	CASKGLRGIYGYTF	TGCGCCAGCAAAGGGTTGAGGGGTATCTATGGCTACACCTTC
TRBV7-6	TRBD2	-	TRBJ2-7	CASSPRTSGRGALGVYEQYF	TGTGCCAGCAGCCCTAGGACTAGCGGGAGAGGAGCCCTGGGTGTCTACGAGCAGTACTTC
TRBV7-9	TRBD2	-	TRBJ2-7	CASSLARGGLSYEQYF	TGTGCCAGCAGCTTAGCGCGTGGGGGACTATCCTACGAGCAGTACTTC
TRBV19	-	-	TRBJ2-3	CASSGWQGSTDTQYF	TGTGCCAGTAGTGGGTGGCAGGGAAGCACAGATACGCAGTATTTT
TRBV15	-	-	TRBJ2-2	CATSVGATGELFF	TGTGCCACCAGCGTGGGGGCGACCGGGGAGCTGTTTTTT
TRBV2	-	once	TRBJ2-3	CASSDFWAQPDTQYF	TGTGCCAGCAGTGATTTTTGGGCTCAACCAGATACGCAGTATTTT
TRBV7-9	TRBD2	-	TRBJ2-7	CASSRLAGGREQYF	TGTGCCAGCAGCCGACTAGCGGGGGGGAGAGAGCAGTACTTC
TRBV2	-	-	TRBJ2-2	CASRWGTGELFF	TGTGCCAGCAGATGGGGGACCGGGGAGCTGTTTTTT
TRBV19	-	-	TRBJ2-7	CASSIAGSSYEQYF	TGTGCCAGTAGTATTGCGGGGAGCTCCTACGAGCAGTACTTC
TRBV5-6	-	-	TRBJ1-6	CASSSLASPLHF	TGTGCCAGCAGCTCCCTGGCCTCACCCCTCCACTTT
TRBV5-5	-	-	TRBJ1-4	CASSLEAASNEKLFF	TGTGCCAGCAGCTTGGAAGCGGCCTCTAATGAAAAACTGTTTTTT
TRBV5-8	-	-	TRBJ1-2	CASSQRFNYGYTF	TGTGCCAGCAGCCAGAGGTTTAACTATGGCTACACCTTC
TRBV27	-	-	TRBJ2-2	CASSLVLNTGELFF	TGTGCCAGCAGTTTAGTCCTGAACACCGGGGAGCTGTTTTTT
TRBV4-2	-	medium-sized	TRBJ2-2	CASSQNTGELFF	TGTGCCAGCAGCCAAAACACCGGGGAGCTGTTTTTT
TRBV5-6	-	-	TRBJ2-7	CASSLISYEQYF	TGTGCCAGCAGTCTTATCTCCTACGAGCAGTACTTC
TRBV15	-	-	TRBJ1-2	CATSRDGGAPGIYTF	TGTGCCACCAGCAGAGACGGGGGGGCGCCGGGTATCTACACCTTC
TRBV4-1	-	-	TRBJ2-5	CASSRDNSQETQYF	TGCGCCAGCAGTCGGGACAATTCCCAAGAGACCCAGTACTTC
TRBV5-5	TRBD1	-	TRBJ2-7	CASSLQQGAHEQYF	TGTGCCAGCAGCTTACAACAGGGGGCCCACGAGCAGTACTTC
TRBV18	TRBD1	-	TRBJ1-3	CASSPTGPGGNTIYF	TGTGCCAGCTCACCGACAGGGCCGGGGGGAAACACCATATATTTT